Below, 27 T cell receptor beta chains from the same sample are listed, as sequenced in a study of T cells after yellow fever vaccination. TCRdb reprocessed the 5' RACE reads with MiXCR, giving one entry per CDR3 protein. In the table there are some 390,000 distinct CDR3 sequences, approximately 18% of which are singletons. The sample consisted of PBMCs, taken before the yellow fever booster vaccination. The source of these receptors is a man between 18 and 29 years old who received the YFV17D yellow fever vaccine.

In its sample, this clonotype was seen a few times. V gene TRBV25-1 combines with J gene TRBJ1-3; D unclear. With 7 bases removed from V and 1 base from J, the gap between germline ends came to 2 bases. This CDR3 region has 11 residues. The germline gives CDR1 MGHDK, CDR2 SYGVNS. This chain's CDR3 is CASISGNTIYF. The CDR3 DNA follows: TGTGCCAGCATATCTGGAAACACCATATATTTT.

This clonotype was recorded at least ten times. The rearrangement joins TRBV7-2 to TRBJ2-3; possibly TRBD1 or TRBD2 for D (6 bases each). Per germline, CDR1 SGHTA and CDR2 FQGNSA. This CDR3 comprises 14 residues. Deletions cut 9 bases from V and 6 bases from J, with 19 bases between. The CDR3 DNA reads as TGTGCCAGTAGCCGGAGGGGGGCCCCGGATACGCAGTATTTT. This sequence encodes CASSRRGAPDTQYF.

This clonotype came up once. The V and J genes are TRBV7-3 and TRBJ1-1; no clear D gene. The CDR3 runs 16 residues. Germline CDR1 is SGHTA and CDR2 is FQGTGA. V shed 5 bases and J shed 1 base, with 17 bases lying between them. Here the CDR3 reads CASSQQGKAWNTEAFF. CDR3 bases: TGTGCCAGCAGCCAACAAGGGAAGGCTTGGAACACTGAAGCTTTCTTT. Supplemented by reference TRBV7-3 and TRBJ1-1, the full variable domain reads GAGVSQTPSNKVTEKGKYVELRCDPISGHTALYWYRQSLGQGPEFLIYFQGTGAADDSGLPNDRFFAVRPEGSVSTLKIQRTERGDSAVYLCASSQQGKAWNTEAFFGQGTRLTVV.

The sample holds a few counts of this clonotype. V is TRBV5-6 and J is TRBJ2-7, with a weak D call TRBD2 (7 bases). The CDR3 covers 14 residues. The V gene lost 6 bases and the J gene lost 5 bases, with 18 bases spanning the gap. Looked up from germline, CDR1 is SGHDT and CDR2 is YYEEEE. CDR3 region: CASTAGGPFNEQYF. The CDR3, as DNA: TGTGCCAGCACCGCCGGGGGGCCTTTTAACGAGCAGTACTTC.

CDR3 in DNA: TGTGCCAGCAGTTTACTCAGGAAAGAGACCCAGTACTTC. Its translation: CASSLLRKETQYF. This chain links TRBV12-3 or TRBV12-4 with TRBJ2-5; no clear D gene. The V gene lost 2 bases and the J gene lost 3 bases, with 7 bases spanning the gap. The CDR3 covers 13 residues.

This clonotype was seen a few times. This chain joins TRBV28 and TRBJ1-2; D remains unclear. This CDR3 is built from 14 residues. Germline V gene lookup returns CDR1 MDHEN and CDR2 SYDVKM. V lost 3 bases and J lost 4, with 12 bases in between. The CDR3 region is CASSLLLRAYGYTF. The CDR3 coding sequence is TGTGCCAGCAGTTTGCTTCTACGGGCCTATGGCTACACCTTC.

This clonotype was observed many times. The chain carries TRBV6-1 and TRBJ1-4; D is unresolved. The CDR3 consists of 13 residues. V gave up 4 bases and J gave up 4 bases, with 7 bases separating them. Per germline, CDR1 MNHNS and CDR2 SASEGT. The CDR3 protein is CASSGSFNEKLFF. In DNA form, the CDR3 reads TGTGCCAGCAGTGGAAGTTTTAATGAAAAACTGTTTTTT.

This chain connects TRBV5-1 to TRBJ1-3; no clear D. V lost 4 bases and J lost 4, with 18 bases in between. The germline V gene encodes CDR1 SGHRS and CDR2 YFSETQ. The CDR3 sequence is 16 residues long. The CDR3 DNA reads TGCGCCAGCAGCGAACACCGGTCGGCAGCGGGAAACACCATATATTTT. This encodes CASSEHRSAAGNTIYF. Complete variable domain (other parts from reference TRBV5-1 and TRBJ1-3): KAGVTQTPRYLIKTRGQQVTLSCSPISGHRSVSWYQQTPGQGLQFLFEYFSETQRNKGNFPGRFSGRQFSNSRSEMNVSTLELGDSALYLCASSEHRSAAGNTIYFGEGSWLTVV.

This clonotype was observed a handful of times. The chain couples TRBV20-1 to TRBJ2-6, with D maybe TRBD1 (6 bases). V was clipped by 6 bases and J by 1 base, with 10 bases between them. CDR1 DFQATT and CDR2 SNEGSKA come from the germline V gene (reference sequence). The CDR3 contains 14 residues. CDR3 nucleotides: TGCAGTGCCAGGGGCGTTTCTGGGGCCAACGTCCTGACTTTC. Protein product: CSARGVSGANVLTF.

The J gene is TRBJ1-2, the V gene TRBV27, with a tentative D call TRBD1 (5 bases). V was pared by 8 bases and J by 8 bases, with 15 bases between. In germline, CDR1 is MNHEY, CDR2 SMNVEV (reference sequence). This CDR3 has 12 amino acids. In DNA form, the CDR3 reads TGTGCCAGCCGCCGGGGGTTGAGAGGCTACACCTTC. Amino acids: CASRRGLRGYTF.

There are a few counts of this clonotype. The J gene is TRBJ2-2, the V gene TRBV29-1, with 8 positions matching TRBD1. V was pared by 6 bases and J by 1 base, with 7 bases of the junction left unmatched. CDR3 length equals 15 residues. Germline loops: CDR1 SQVTM, CDR2 ANQGSEA. The CDR3, as DNA: TGCAGCGTAGGAACAGGGGGTTGGAACACCGGGGAGCTGTTTTTT. Amino acids: CSVGTGGWNTGELFF.

This chain uses TRBV10-3 with TRBJ2-3; the D gene is possibly TRBD2 (6 bases). This CDR3 contains 14 residues. In germline, CDR1 is ENHRY, CDR2 SYGVKD. Trimming stripped 3 bases from V and 2 bases from J, with 9 bases between. The CDR3 nucleotides read TGTGCCATCAGTGAAACTAGCTTCACAGATACGCAGTATTTT. It specifies CAISETSFTDTQYF.

The CDR3 here is CASRTGGFWNEQFF. The CDR3 nucleotides read TGTGCCAGCCGGACAGGGGGTTTCTGGAATGAGCAGTTCTTC. The V call is TRBV6-1, the J call TRBJ2-1, with 10 bases identical to TRBD1. The CDR3 sequence is 14 residues long. Germline values: CDR1 MNHNS, CDR2 SASEGT. Trimming removed 8 bases from V and 7 bases from J; junction bases left unmatched: 8.

There are a few counts of this clonotype. This chain joins TRBV2 and TRBJ1-2, with 12 bases identical to TRBD1. Germline-derived CDR1 and CDR2 are SNHLY and FYNNEI. The CDR3 covers 13 residues. After removal of 8 bases from V and 7 bases from J, the junction contained 5 bases not matched to a gene. CDR3 DNA: TGTGCCAGCCCGGGACAGGGGGCCGGTGGCTACACCTTC. Translation gives CASPGQGAGGYTF.

This clonotype was seen a handful of times. The CDR3: CASSQDPESDTQYF. The CDR3 nucleotides are TGTGCCAGCAGCCAAGATCCGGAATCAGATACGCAGTATTTT. The gene calls are TRBV4-2 and TRBJ2-3; D gene unclear. The germline V gene has CDR1 LGHNA and CDR2 YNFKEQ. V was trimmed by 0 bases and J by 4 bases, leaving 8 bases between them. This CDR3 is built from 14 residues.

This clonotype has ten or more counts. This rearrangement joins TRBV7-6 to TRBJ1-6; D is possibly TRBD1 (5 bases). This CDR3 spans 15 amino acids. Deletions cut 5 bases from V and 7 bases from J, with 15 bases between. The germline gives CDR1 SGHVS, CDR2 FNYEAQ. The CDR3 nucleotides are TGTGCCAGCAGCGCCATGATAAGGGACAATTCACCCCTCCACTTT. It yields the protein CASSAMIRDNSPLHF.

The genes are TRBV6-1 and TRBJ2-7, with D tentatively TRBD1 (5 bases). The CDR3 has 15 amino acids. The germline gives CDR1 MNHNS, CDR2 SASEGT. V gave up 5 bases and J gave up 0 bases, with 14 bases separating them. The CDR3 here is CASSWGGISSYEQYV. CDR3 nucleotide sequence: TGTGCCAGCAGTTGGGGCGGTATAAGCTCCTACGAGCAGTACGTC.

This clonotype has just a few counts. V and J are TRBV5-1 and TRBJ2-4; D not resolved. V gave up 3 bases and J gave up 7 bases, with 14 bases separating them. Looked up from germline, CDR1 is SGHRS and CDR2 is YFSETQ. This CDR3 has 14 residues. CDR3 DNA: TGCGCCAGCAGCTCGTTATCAACCGGGAACATTCAGTACTTC. It codes for CASSSLSTGNIQYF.

This clonotype was counted between two and nine times. At one end, the junction sequence differs from germline, possibly due to a read error. J is TRBJ2-1 and V is TRBV4-3; no reliable D call. Germline loops: CDR1 LGHNA, CDR2 YSLEER. CDR3 length equals 11 residues. The CDR3 DNA is TGCGCCAGCAGCCAAGATGGGCCTGTTGCATTC. Translation gives CASSQDGPVAF.

This clonotype has only a few counts. The chain uses TRBV5-1 and TRBJ1-5, with TRBD1 matching 9 bases. After removal of 4 bases from V and 4 bases from J, the junction contained 3 bases not matched to a gene. Germline V gives CDR1 SGHRS, CDR2 YFSETQ. There are 14 residues in the CDR3. In DNA, the CDR3 is TGCGCCAGCAGCGAGGGGACAGGGAATCAGCCCCAGCATTTT. As protein: CASSEGTGNQPQHF. Variable domain in full (rest from reference TRBV5-1 and TRBJ1-5): KAGVTQTPRYLIKTRGQQVTLSCSPISGHRSVSWYQQTPGQGLQFLFEYFSETQRNKGNFPGRFSGRQFSNSRSEMNVSTLELGDSALYLCASSEGTGNQPQHFGDGTRLSIL.

This clonotype was detected ten times or more. V gene TRBV20-1 combines with J gene TRBJ1-4; perhaps TRBD1 as D (5 bases). Germline CDR1 reads DFQATT; CDR2 reads SNEGSKA (reference sequence). This CDR3 comprises 15 residues. The ends were cut back, 3 bases at V and 8 bases at J, with 19 bases in the middle. Here the CDR3 reads CSASDPGTFSEKLFF. The CDR3 bases are TGCAGTGCTAGCGACCCTGGGACCTTCAGCGAAAAACTGTTTTTT.

The gene calls are TRBV7-9 and TRBJ1-2, with 7 bases fitting TRBD1. V was clipped by 2 bases and J by 7 bases; unmatched bases: 10. Looked up from germline, CDR1 is SEHNR and CDR2 is FQNEAQ (reference sequence). The CDR3 is 15 residues long. The CDR3 coding sequence is TGTGCCAGCAGCTTACCCGGACAGGCAATTCGTGGCTACACCTTC. Translated, it gives CASSLPGQAIRGYTF.

The chain uses TRBV20-1 and TRBJ2-5; 14 bases map to TRBD2. The CDR3 spans 14 residues. The V gene's germline CDR1 is DFQATT and CDR2 SNEGSKA (reference sequence). Trimming at V came to 6 bases and at J to 4 bases, leaving 4 bases not matched to a gene. CDR3 amino acids: CSATGTSGGETQYF. CDR3 nucleotides: TGCAGTGCAACGGGGACTAGCGGGGGAGAGACCCAGTACTTC.

This clonotype was counted ten times or more. The chain links TRBV6-5 to TRBJ1-6; 9 positions agree with TRBD1. V shed 6 bases and J 7 bases; nucleotides not matched to a gene: 10. Looked up from germline, CDR1 is MNHEY and CDR2 is SVGAGI. The CDR3 sequence is 16 residues long. CDR3 region: CASRKSIQGANSPLHF. As DNA, the CDR3 is TGTGCCAGCAGGAAAAGCATACAGGGGGCCAATTCACCCCTCCACTTT.

This clonotype has only one observation. The V and J genes are TRBV19 and TRBJ1-4, with 7 bases lining up with TRBD1. The CDR3 is 12 amino acids. J was trimmed by 10 bases and V by 6 bases; bases with no gene match: 5. CDR1 is LNHDA and CDR2 is SQIVND in the germline V gene (reference sequence). The CDR3 protein is CASRTGDGKLFF. The CDR3 DNA reads as TGTGCCAGTAGAACAGGGGACGGAAAACTGTTTTTT.

The rearrangement links TRBV19 to TRBJ2-1; D ambiguous. This CDR3 contains 13 residues. CDR1 LNHDA and CDR2 SQIVND come from the germline V gene (reference sequence). The V end lost 6 bases, the J end lost 10 bases, and 16 bases lay between the germline ends. The CDR3 loop reads CASRSREMREQFF. DNA of the CDR3: TGTGCCAGTAGGTCTAGAGAGATGCGGGAGCAGTTCTTC. Using reference TRBV19 and TRBJ2-1 for the parts outside the CDR3, the full variable domain is DGGITQSPKYLFRKEGQNVTLSCEQNLNHDAMYWYRQDPGQGLRLIYYSQIVNDFQKGDIAEGYSVSREKKESFPLTVTSAQKNPTAFYLCASRSREMREQFFGPGTRLTVL.

The chain is built from TRBV29-1 and TRBJ1-2; D perhaps matches TRBD1 (5 bases). The V gene lost 1 base and the J gene lost 7 bases, with 10 bases spanning the gap. The CDR3 spans 12 residues. In germline, CDR1 is SQVTM, CDR2 ANQGSEA. CDR3 in amino acids: CSVEVGGGGYTF. The CDR3 bases are TGCAGCGTTGAAGTCGGGGGAGGTGGCTACACCTTC.